These 6 T cell receptor beta chains were all obtained from the same sample, sequenced in a study of blood T cell repertoires in COVID-19. Data came from immunoSEQ multiplex PCR; TCRdb stores just in-frame clones and leaves some out. The sample yields tens of thousands of clones, 85% seen once. Sequenced: peripheral blood. These receptors came from a man aged 45-65 years with acute or convalescent COVID-19.

The chain uses TRBV5-1 and TRBJ1-1; perhaps TRBD1 as D (5 bases). The CDR3 spans 12 residues. The V end was cut by 7 bases, the J end by 1 base, with 8 bases between. Germline assignment: CDR1 SGHRS and CDR2 YFSETQ. The CDR3 protein is CASRQTNTEAFF. The CDR3, as DNA: TGCGCCAGCCGACAGACGAACACTGAAGCTTTCTTT.

The rearrangement uses TRBV21-1 and TRBJ2-7; the table gives TRBD2 as D, unverified against the DNA. TRBV21-1 is reported as a pseudogene. The CDR3 covers 15 residues. The CDR3 reads CASLQTSGRDYEQYF. CDR3 DNA sequence: TGTGCCAGCCTCCAAACAAGCGGTCGGGACTACGAGCAGTACTTC.

This chain links TRBV28 with TRBJ1-1; tentative D call: TRBD1 (6 bases). Deletions cut 1 base from V and 4 bases from J, with 28 bases between. This CDR3 contains 20 residues. Germline CDR1 and CDR2: MDHEN and SYDVKM. The CDR3 is CASSLLRPLRLQGSTTEAFF. The CDR3 nucleotides read TGTGCCAGCAGTTTATTAAGACCCTTAAGGCTACAGGGTAGTACCACTGAAGCTTTCTTT.

This rearrangement joins TRBV6-5 to TRBJ1-6; 9 bases fit TRBD1. This CDR3 contains 15 residues. Trimming took 4 bases from V and 8 from J; bases not matched to a gene: 6. CDR1 is MNHEY and CDR2 is SVGAGI in the germline V gene. This CDR3 reads CASSLGTGRDSPLHF. The DNA of the CDR3 is TGTGCCAGCAGTTTGGGGACAGGGAGGGATTCACCCCTCCACTTT.

Note on this clone: At one boundary the junction diverges from the germline segment, which might be a read error. The V and J genes are TRBV5-8 and TRBJ2-7; TRBD2 agrees at 10 bases. Germline V gene sequence: CDR1 SGHTS, CDR2 YDEGEE. The CDR3 spans 12 residues. The CDR3 here is CASSLLAGSLHF. The DNA for the CDR3 is TGTGCCAGCAGCTTACTAGCGGGGTCGCTCCACTTC.

The chain is built from TRBV2 and TRBJ2-1, with 9 bases fitting TRBD1. Germline V lookup: CDR1 SNHLY, CDR2 FYNNEI. The V and J ends lost 8 bases and 4 bases, in that order; junction bases with no gene match: 12. The CDR3 covers 16 residues. The CDR3 loop is CASFGGQGRGYNEQFF. In DNA form, the CDR3 reads TGTGCCAGCTTTGGAGGACAGGGGAGGGGTTACAATGAGCAGTTCTTC.